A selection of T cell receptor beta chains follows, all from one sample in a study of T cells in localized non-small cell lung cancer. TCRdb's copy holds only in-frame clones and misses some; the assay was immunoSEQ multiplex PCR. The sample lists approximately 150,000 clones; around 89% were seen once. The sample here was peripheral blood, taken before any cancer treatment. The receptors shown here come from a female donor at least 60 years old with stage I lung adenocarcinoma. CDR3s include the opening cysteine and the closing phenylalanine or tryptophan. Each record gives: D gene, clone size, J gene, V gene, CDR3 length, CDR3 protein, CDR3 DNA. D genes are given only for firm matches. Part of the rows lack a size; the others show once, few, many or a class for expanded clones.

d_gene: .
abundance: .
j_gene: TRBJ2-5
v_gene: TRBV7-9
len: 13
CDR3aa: CASSFGSQETQYF
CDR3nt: TGTGCCAGCAGCTTTGGCTCACAAGAGACCCAGTACTTC

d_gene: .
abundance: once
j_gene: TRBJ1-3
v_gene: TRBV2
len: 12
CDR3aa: CASSESGNTIYF
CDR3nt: TGTGCCAGCAGTGAATCAGGAAACACCATATATTTT

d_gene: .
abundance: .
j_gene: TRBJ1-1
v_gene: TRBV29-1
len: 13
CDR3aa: CSVELGPNTEAFF
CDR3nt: TGCAGCGTCGAACTGGGCCCGAACACTGAAGCTTTCTTT

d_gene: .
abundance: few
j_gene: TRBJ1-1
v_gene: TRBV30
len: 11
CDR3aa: CAGVERVEAFF
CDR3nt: TGTGCCGGGGTCGAGAGGGTTGAAGCTTTCTTT

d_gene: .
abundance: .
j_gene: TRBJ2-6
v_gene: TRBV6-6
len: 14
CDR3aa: CASSFSPGANVLTF
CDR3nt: TGTGCCTCAAGCTTTAGTCCTGGGGCCAACGTCCTGACTTTC

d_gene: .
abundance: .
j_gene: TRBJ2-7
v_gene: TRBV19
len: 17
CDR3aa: CASSIDRHQAYSYEQYF
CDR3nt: TGTGCCAGTAGTATAGATCGTCACCAGGCGTACTCCTACGAGCAGTACTTC

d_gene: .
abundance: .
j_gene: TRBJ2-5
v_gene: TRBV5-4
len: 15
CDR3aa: CASSLARPGQETQYF
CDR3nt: TGTGCCAGCAGCTTGGCCCGCCCGGGGCAAGAGACCCAGTACTTC

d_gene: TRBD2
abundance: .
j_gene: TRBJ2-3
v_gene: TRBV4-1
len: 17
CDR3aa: CASSPPFLGEGPDTQYF
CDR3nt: TGCGCCAGCAGCCCGCCCTTTTTGGGGGAGGGCCCAGATACGCAGTATTTT

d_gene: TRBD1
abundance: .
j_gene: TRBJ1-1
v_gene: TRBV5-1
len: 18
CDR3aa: CASSRGEGQGWGFTEAFF
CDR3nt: TGCGCCAGCAGCAGAGGTGAGGGACAGGGGTGGGGGTTTACTGAAGCTTTCTTT

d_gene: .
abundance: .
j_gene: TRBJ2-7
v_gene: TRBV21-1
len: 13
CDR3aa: CASSNRNSYEQYF
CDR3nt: TGTGCCAGCAGCAATAGGAACAGCTACGAGCAGTACTTC

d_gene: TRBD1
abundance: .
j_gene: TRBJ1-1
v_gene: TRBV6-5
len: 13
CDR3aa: CASSYGDSTEAFF
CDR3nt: TGTGCCAGCAGTTACGGGGACAGCACTGAAGCTTTCTTT

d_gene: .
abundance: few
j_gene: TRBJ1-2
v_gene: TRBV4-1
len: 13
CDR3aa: CASSRGRVYGYTF
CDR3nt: TGCGCCAGCAGCCGGGGGCGTGTCTATGGCTACACCTTC

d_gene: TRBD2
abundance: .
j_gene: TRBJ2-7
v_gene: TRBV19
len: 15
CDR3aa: CASSLLAGASYEQYF
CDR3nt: TGTGCCAGTAGCCTACTAGCGGGAGCATCCTACGAGCAGTACTTC

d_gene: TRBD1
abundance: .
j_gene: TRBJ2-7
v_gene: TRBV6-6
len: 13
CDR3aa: CASSRDRGITQYF
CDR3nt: TGTGCCAGCTCCCGGGACAGGGGTATCACGCAGTACTTC

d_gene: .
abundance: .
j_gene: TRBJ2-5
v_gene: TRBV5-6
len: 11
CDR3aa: CASSRTREQYF
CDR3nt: TGTGCCAGCAGCCGGACGAGGGAGCAGTACTTC

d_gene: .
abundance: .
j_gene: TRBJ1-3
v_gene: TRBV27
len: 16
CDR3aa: CASSPEGLFSGNTIYF
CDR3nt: TGTGCCAGCAGTCCGGAAGGACTGTTCTCTGGAAACACCATATATTTT

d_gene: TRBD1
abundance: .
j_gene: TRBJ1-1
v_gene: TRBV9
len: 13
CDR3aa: CASSAATGTEAFF
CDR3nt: TGTGCCAGCAGCGCCGCGACAGGGACTGAAGCTTTCTTT

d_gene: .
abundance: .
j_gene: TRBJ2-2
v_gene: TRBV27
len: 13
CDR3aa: CASSLSYTGELFF
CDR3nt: TGTGCCAGCAGTTTATCTTACACCGGGGAGCTGTTTTTT

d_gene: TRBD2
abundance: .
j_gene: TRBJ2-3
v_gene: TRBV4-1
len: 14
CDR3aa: CASSLGGRVDTQYF
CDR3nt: TGCGCCAGCAGCCTTGGCGGGAGAGTAGATACGCAGTATTTT

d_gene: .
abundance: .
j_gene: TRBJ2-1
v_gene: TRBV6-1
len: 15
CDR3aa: CASSELTSRYNEQFF
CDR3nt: TGTGCCAGCAGTGAATTAACTAGCAGGTACAATGAGCAGTTCTTC

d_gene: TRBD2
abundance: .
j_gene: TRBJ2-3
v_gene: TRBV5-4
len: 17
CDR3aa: CASSLGTRGGEQDTQYF
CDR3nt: TGTGCCAGCAGCTTAGGGACTAGGGGGGGCGAGCAAGATACGCAGTATTTT

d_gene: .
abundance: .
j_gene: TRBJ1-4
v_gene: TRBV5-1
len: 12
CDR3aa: CASRQNNEKLFF
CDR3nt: TGCGCCAGCAGACAGAACAATGAAAAACTGTTTTTT

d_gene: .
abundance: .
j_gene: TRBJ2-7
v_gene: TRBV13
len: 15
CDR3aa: CASSLYGGSSYEQYF
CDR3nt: TGTGCCAGCAGCTTATATGGTGGAAGCTCCTACGAGCAGTACTTC

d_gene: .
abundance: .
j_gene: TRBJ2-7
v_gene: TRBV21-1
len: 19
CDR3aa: CASTIAASRAQLSSYEQYF
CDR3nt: TGTGCCAGCACCATTGCCGCCAGCCGAGCGCAGCTCAGCTCCTACGAGCAGTACTTC

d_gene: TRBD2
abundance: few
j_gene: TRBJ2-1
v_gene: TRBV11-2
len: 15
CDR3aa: CASSLGGRAWDEQFF
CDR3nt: TGTGCCAGCAGCTTAGGCGGGAGGGCCTGGGATGAGCAGTTCTTC